A selection of T cell receptor beta chains follows, all from one sample in a study of blood T cells in healthy people across ages. TCRdb reprocessed the 5' RACE reads via MiXCR and lists one record per CDR3 protein. The repertoire has 600,000 to 1,000,000 distinct CDR3 sequences, roughly 25% of them found once; the top ten carry approximately 4%. The data also belong to a second study, concerning T cells of mothers and their children.

What was sequenced was blood. These receptors all stem from a boy aged 10-17 years in good health. CDR3s include the opening cysteine and the closing phenylalanine or tryptophan. The D gene is left open where the match is weak. The size entry is marked missing in some rows and otherwise reads once, few, many or a size class.

TRBJ1-2 | - | TRBV4-3 | few | TGCGCCAGCAGCCAAGATTATGAGGGTTCGGTTGGCTACACCTTC | CASSQDYEGSVGYTF
TRBJ1-5 | TRBD1 | TRBV7-9 | - | TGTGCCAGCAGCCTACAGGGGGAGCTTGGCAATCAGCCCCAGCATTTT | CASSLQGELGNQPQHF
TRBJ2-1 | TRBD2 | TRBV20-1 | - | TGCAGTGCTAGAGGACGGGGGGAGCGGTATGAGCAGTTCTTC | CSARGRGERYEQFF
TRBJ2-1 | TRBD2 | TRBV6-5 | - | TGTGCCAGCAGTTATTCGGGGAGGGGGACTAGCGGGAGAAATGAGCAGTTCTTC | CASSYSGRGTSGRNEQFF
TRBJ2-1 | TRBD2 | TRBV4-1 | - | TGCGCCAGCAGCCTCCCCCGGACTAGTAATAATTACGATGAGCAGTTCTTC | CASSLPRTSNNYDEQFF
TRBJ2-2 | - | TRBV7-6 | - | TGTGCCAGCAGCCTCACCGGACTAGCGACAGGGGGGACCGGGGAGCTGTTTTTT | CASSLTGLATGGTGELFF
TRBJ2-5 | - | TRBV5-1 | few | TGCGCCAGCAGCCCCTCCTGGCCGGGACAAGAGACCCAGTACTTC | CASSPSWPGQETQYF
TRBJ2-2 | TRBD1 | TRBV7-3 | - | TGTGCCACCCGGGACAGGGCTAACGGGGAGCTGTTTTTT | CATRDRANGELFF
TRBJ2-6 | - | TRBV12-3/TRBV12-4 | many | TGTGCCAGCAGTCCTGTCTCTGGGGCCAACGTCCTGACTTTC | CASSPVSGANVLTF
TRBJ2-2 | - | TRBV7-8 | few | TGTGCCAGCAGCTTCTGGGGGGCCCACACCGGGGAGCTGTTTTTT | CASSFWGAHTGELFF
TRBJ2-7 | - | TRBV28 | - | TGTGCCAGCAGCCCAAGGGTAGGGAGGACCTACGAGCAGTACTTC | CASSPRVGRTYEQYF
TRBJ2-3 | - | TRBV10-2 | - | TGCGCCAGCAGTGGGATTCTAGCGCGAACTAGCACAGATACGCAGTATTTT | CASSGILARTSTDTQYF
TRBJ2-1 | - | TRBV7-3 | - | TGTGCCAGCAGCTTACCCGGGAGTTTAAATGAGCAGTTCTTC | CASSLPGSLNEQFF
TRBJ2-5 | - | TRBV12-3/TRBV12-4 | few | TGTGCCAGCAGCCCCACCGGCGGGGGCTGGGAGCAGTACTTC | CASSPTGGGWEQYF
TRBJ1-4 | - | TRBV6-2/TRBV6-3 | many | TGTGCCAGCAGTTCGTCGGGGGAAAATGAAAAACTGTTTTTT | CASSSSGENEKLFF
TRBJ2-1 | TRBD2 | TRBV20-1 | - | TGCAGCCCCAAAGGGGGACTAGCGGGAGTTCAGTACAATGAGCAGTTCTTC | CSPKGGLAGVQYNEQFF
TRBJ2-1 | TRBD2 | TRBV23-1 | - | TGCGCCAGCAGTCATCCGGGACTAGTGGGAGCGTCGTTTTACAATGAGCAGTTCTTC | CASSHPGLVGASFYNEQFF
TRBJ2-7 | TRBD1 | TRBV7-3 | - | TGTGCCAGCAGCTTAACTGGGACAGGTAACTACGAGCAGTACTTC | CASSLTGTGNYEQYF
TRBJ2-5 | TRBD2 | TRBV6-6 | - | TGTGCCAGCACTTATAGCGGGGGGGCTCAAGAGACCCAGTACTTC | CASTYSGGAQETQYF
TRBJ2-1 | - | TRBV14 | - | TGTGCCAGCAGCCAGGCAATTACGTCCTACAATGAGCAGTTCTTC | CASSQAITSYNEQFF
TRBJ1-2 | TRBD1 | TRBV2 | few | TGTGCCAGCAGCCGGGACAGGGGTTCGCGGAATGGCTACACCTTC | CASSRDRGSRNGYTF
TRBJ1-3 | - | TRBV9 | - | TGTGCCAGCAGCGTCTGGTCGAGCGAGAACTTAGGAAACACCATATATTTT | CASSVWSSENLGNTIYF
TRBJ1-2 | TRBD1 | TRBV27 | few | TGTGCCAGCAGTCCGGGACAGGGGGTTTTTCATAATGGCTACACCTTC | CASSPGQGVFHNGYTF
TRBJ2-1 | - | TRBV7-9 | - | TGTGCCAGCAGCTTAGTTGAACTAGTGCACTACAATGAGCAGTTCTTC | CASSLVELVHYNEQFF
TRBJ2-3 | TRBD2 | TRBV7-2 | few | TGTGCCAGCAGCCGCCGCGGGACTAGCGGGGTTGATACGCAGTATTTT | CASSRRGTSGVDTQYF
TRBJ1-1 | - | TRBV4-2 | - | TGTGCCAGCAGCCAAGGCTCAGGGAGGAACACTGAAGCTTTCTTT | CASSQGSGRNTEAFF
TRBJ2-5 | TRBD1 | TRBV13 | many | TGTGCCAGCAGCTTGAGGACAGGGGGCGAAGAGACCCAGTACTTC | CASSLRTGGEETQYF
TRBJ1-1 | - | TRBV5-1 | many | TGTGCCAGCAGCTTAGCCCTGAACACTGAAGCTTTCTTT | CASSLALNTEAFF